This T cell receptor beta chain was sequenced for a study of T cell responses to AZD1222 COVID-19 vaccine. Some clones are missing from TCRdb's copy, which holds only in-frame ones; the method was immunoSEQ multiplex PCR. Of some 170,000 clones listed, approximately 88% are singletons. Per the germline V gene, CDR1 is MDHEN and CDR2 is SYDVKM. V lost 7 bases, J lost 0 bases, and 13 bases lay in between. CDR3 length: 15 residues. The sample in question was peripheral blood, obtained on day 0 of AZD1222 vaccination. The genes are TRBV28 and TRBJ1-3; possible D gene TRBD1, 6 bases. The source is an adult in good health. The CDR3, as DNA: TGTGCCAGCACCGGACAGCCCTTCTCTGGAAACACCATATATTTT. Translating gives CASTGQPFSGNTIYF.